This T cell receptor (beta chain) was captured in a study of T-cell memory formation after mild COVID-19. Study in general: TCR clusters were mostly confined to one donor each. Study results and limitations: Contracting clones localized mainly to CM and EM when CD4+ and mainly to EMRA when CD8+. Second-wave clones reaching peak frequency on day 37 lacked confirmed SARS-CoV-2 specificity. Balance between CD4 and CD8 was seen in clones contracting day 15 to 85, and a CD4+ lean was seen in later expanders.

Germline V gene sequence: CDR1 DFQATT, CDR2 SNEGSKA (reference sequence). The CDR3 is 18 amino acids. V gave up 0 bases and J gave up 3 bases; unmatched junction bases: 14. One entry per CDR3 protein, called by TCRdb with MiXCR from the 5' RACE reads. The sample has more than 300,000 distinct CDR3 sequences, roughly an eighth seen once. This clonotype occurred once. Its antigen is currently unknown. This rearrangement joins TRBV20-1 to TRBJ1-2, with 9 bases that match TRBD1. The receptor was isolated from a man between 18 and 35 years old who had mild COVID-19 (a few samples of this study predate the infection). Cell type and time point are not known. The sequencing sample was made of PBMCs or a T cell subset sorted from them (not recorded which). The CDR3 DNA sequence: TGCAGTGCTAGAGAGCGGGACCGTACAGGGGGCGCTTACTATGGCTACACCTTC. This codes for CSARERDRTGGAYYGYTF.